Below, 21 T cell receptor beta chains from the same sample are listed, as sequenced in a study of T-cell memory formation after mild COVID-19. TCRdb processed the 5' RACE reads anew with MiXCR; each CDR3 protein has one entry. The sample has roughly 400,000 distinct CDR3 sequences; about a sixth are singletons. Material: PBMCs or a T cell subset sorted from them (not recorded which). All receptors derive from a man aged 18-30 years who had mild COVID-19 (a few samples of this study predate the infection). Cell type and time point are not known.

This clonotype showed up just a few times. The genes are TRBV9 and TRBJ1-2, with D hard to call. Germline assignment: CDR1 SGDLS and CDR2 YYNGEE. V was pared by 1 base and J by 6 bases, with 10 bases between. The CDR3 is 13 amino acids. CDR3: CASSVSVADGYTF. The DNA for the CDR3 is TGTGCCAGCAGCGTATCAGTTGCGGATGGCTACACCTTC.

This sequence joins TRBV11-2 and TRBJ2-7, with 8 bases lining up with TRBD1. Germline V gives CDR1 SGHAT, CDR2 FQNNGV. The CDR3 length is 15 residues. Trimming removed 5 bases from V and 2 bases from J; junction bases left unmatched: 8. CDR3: CASSHPGQATYEQYV. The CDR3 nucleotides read TGTGCCAGCAGCCATCCGGGACAGGCTACCTACGAGCAGTACGTC.

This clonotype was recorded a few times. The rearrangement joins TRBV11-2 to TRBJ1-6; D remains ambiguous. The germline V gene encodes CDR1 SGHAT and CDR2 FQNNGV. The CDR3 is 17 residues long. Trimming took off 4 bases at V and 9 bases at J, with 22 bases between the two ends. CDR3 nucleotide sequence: TGTGCCAGCAGCTCAATCCGGGGTGGGAGGATTGGTTCACCCCTCCACTTT. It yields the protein CASSSIRGGRIGSPLHF.

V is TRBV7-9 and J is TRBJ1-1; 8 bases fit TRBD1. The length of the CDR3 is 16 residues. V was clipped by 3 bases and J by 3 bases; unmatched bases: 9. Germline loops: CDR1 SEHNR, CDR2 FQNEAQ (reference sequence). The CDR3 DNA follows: TGTGCCAGCAGCTTCCGACAGGGGATGAGGTACACTGAAGCTTTCTTT. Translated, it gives CASSFRQGMRYTEAFF.

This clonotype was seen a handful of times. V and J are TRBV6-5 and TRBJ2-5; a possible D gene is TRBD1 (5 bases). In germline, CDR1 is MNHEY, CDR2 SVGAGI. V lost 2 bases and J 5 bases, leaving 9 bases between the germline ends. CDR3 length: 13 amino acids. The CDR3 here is CASSYQGRETQYF. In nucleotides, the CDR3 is TGTGCCAGCAGTTACCAGGGTCGGGAGACCCAGTACTTC.

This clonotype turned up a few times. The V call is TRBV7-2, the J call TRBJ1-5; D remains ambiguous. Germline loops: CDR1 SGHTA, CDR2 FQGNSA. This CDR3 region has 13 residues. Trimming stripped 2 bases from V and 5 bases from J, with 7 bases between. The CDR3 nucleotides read TGTGCCAGCAGCTTAAACAGTTATCAGCCCCAGCATTTT. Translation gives CASSLNSYQPQHF.

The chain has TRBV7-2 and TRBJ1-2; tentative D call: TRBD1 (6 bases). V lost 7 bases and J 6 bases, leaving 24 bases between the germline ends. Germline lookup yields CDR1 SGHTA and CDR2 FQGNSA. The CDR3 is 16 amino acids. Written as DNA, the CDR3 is TGTGCCAGCAATCCCCGGTGGGGGGGGCGCGTCGATGGCTACACCTTC. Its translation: CASNPRWGGRVDGYTF. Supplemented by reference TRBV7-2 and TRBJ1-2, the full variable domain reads GAGVSQSPSNKVTEKGKDVELRCDPISGHTALYWYRQSLGQGLEFLIYFQGNSAPDKSGLPSDRFSAERTGGSVSTLTIQRTQQEDSAVYLCASNPRWGGRVDGYTFGSGTRLTVV.

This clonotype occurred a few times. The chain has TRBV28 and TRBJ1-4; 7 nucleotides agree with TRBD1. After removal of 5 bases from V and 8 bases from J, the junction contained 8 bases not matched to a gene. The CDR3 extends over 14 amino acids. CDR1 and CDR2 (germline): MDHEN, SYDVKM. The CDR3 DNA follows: TGTGCCAGCAGTAGGAGGGGGCGATGGGAAAAACTGTTTTTT. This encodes CASSRRGRWEKLFF.

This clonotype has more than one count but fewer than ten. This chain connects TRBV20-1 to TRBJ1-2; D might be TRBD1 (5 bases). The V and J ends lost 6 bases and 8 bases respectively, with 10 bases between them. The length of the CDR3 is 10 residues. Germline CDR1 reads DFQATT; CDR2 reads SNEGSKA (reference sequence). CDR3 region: CSAAGQGYTF. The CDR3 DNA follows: TGCAGTGCCGCGGGGCAAGGCTACACCTTC.

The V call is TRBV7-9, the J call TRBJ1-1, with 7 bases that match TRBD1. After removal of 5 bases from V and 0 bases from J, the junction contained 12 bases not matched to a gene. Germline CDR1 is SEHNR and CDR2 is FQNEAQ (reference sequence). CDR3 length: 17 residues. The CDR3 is CASSLDRVRGMNTEAFF. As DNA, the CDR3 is TGTGCCAGCAGCCTCGACAGGGTAAGAGGGATGAACACTGAAGCTTTCTTT.

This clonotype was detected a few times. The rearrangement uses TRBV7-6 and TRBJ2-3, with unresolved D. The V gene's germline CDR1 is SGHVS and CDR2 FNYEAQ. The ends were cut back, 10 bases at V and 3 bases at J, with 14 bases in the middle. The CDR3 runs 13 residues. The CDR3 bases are TGTGCCACGGCCCCGGGTGGGACAGATACGCAGTATTTT. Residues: CATAPGGTDTQYF.

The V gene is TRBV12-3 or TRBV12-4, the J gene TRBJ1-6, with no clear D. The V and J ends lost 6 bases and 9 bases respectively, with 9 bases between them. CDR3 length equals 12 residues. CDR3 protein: CASRPDFSPLHF. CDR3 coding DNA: TGTGCCAGCAGGCCGGACTTTTCACCCCTCCACTTT.

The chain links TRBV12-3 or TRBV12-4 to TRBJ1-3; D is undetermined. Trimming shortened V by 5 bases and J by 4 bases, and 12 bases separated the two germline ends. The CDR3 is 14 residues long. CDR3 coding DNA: TGTGCCAGCAGTGCGTCGGCAGGCGGAAACACCATATATTTT. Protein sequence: CASSASAGGNTIYF.

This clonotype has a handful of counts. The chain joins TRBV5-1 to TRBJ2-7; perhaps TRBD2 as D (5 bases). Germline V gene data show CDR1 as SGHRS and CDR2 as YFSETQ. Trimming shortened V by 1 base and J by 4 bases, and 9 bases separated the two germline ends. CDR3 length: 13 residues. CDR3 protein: CASSLFGLYEQYF. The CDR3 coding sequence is TGCGCCAGCAGCTTGTTCGGACTTTACGAGCAGTACTTC.

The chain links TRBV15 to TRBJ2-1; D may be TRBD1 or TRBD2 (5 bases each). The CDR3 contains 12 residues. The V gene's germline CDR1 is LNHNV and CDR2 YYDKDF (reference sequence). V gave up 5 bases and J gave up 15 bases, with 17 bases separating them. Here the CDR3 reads CATSFPGTSVFF. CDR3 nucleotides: TGTGCCACCAGCTTCCCCGGGACCTCAGTGTTCTTC.

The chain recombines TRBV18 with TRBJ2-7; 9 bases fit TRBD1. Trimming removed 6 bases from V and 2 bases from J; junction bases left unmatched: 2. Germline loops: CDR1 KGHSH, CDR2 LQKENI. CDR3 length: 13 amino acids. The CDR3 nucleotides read TGTGCCAGCTCCGGGGACAGGGCCTACGAGCAGTACTTC. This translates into CASSGDRAYEQYF.

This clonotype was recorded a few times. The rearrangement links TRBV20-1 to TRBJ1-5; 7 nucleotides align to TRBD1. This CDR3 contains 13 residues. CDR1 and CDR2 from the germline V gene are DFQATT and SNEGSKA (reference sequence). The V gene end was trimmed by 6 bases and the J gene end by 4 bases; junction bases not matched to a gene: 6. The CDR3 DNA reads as TGCAGTGCCCACAGGGGCGGTAATCAGCCCCAGCATTTT. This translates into CSAHRGGNQPQHF.

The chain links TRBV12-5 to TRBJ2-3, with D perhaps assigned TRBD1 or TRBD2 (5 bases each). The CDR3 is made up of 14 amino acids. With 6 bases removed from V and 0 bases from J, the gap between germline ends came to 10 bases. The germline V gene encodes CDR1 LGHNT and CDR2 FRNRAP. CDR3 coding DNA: TGTGCTAGTGGCCGGGACCTCAGCACAGATACGCAGTATTTT. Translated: CASGRDLSTDTQYF.

In DNA form, the CDR3 reads TGTGCCAGCAGCGAGACACAGAACTATGGCTACACCTTC. It specifies CASSETQNYGYTF. The chain combines TRBV9 with TRBJ1-2; D unclear. Trimming removed 3 bases at V and 2 bases at J, with 8 bases between. Germline CDR1 reads SGDLS; CDR2 reads YYNGEE. The CDR3 has 13 residues.

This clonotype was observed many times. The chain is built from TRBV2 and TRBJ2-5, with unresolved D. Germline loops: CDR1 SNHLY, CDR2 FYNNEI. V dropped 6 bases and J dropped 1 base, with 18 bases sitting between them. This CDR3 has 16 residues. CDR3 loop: CASRTGRRSLQETQYF. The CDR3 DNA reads TGTGCCAGCAGAACGGGCAGGCGAAGTCTCCAAGAGACCCAGTACTTC.

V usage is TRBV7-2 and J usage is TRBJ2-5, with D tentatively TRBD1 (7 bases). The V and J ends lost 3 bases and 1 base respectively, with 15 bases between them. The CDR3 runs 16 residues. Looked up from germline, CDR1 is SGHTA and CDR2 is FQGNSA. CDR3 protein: CASSLVRGASQETQYF. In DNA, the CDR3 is TGTGCCAGCAGCTTGGTCAGGGGGGCCTCCCAAGAGACCCAGTACTTC.